Shown below are 30 T cell receptor beta chains from a single sample sequenced in a study of blood T cells in healthy people across ages. Next came a second PCR, run for about 6 to 12 cycles, which used a sample-barcoded 5' primer along with a J-beta primer mix. From the 5' RACE reads, TCRdb called clonotypes with MiXCR, one entry per CDR3 protein. The sample lists 450,000 to 700,000 distinct CDR3 sequences, roughly 29% seen once, with about 18% in the top ten. Sequences were obtained from blood. These receptor sequences come from a woman in her sixties or seventies in good health.

This sequence joins TRBV5-5 and TRBJ2-7; 7 positions agree with TRBD1. Germline V lookup: CDR1 SGHKS, CDR2 YYEKEE (reference sequence). The V gene end was trimmed by 0 bases and the J gene end by 6 bases; junction bases not matched to a gene: 6. This CDR3 region has 14 residues. DNA of the CDR3: TGTGCCAGCAGCTTGGTAACCGACAGGGCCGAGCAGTACTTC. Protein sequence: CASSLVTDRAEQYF. Supplemented by reference TRBV5-5 and TRBJ2-7, the full variable domain reads DAGVTQSPTHLIKTRGQQVTLRCSPISGHKSVSWYQQVLGQGPQFIFQYYEKEERGRGNFPDRFSARQFPNYSSELNVNALLLGDSALYLCASSLVTDRAEQYFGPGTRLTVT.

This chain links TRBV4-2 with TRBJ2-3; TRBD2 matches 12 bases. The CDR3 is made up of 16 amino acids. The germline V gene has CDR1 LGHNA and CDR2 YNFKEQ. With V trimmed by 1 base and J by 5 bases, 4 bases remained unmatched. The CDR3: CASSQVTSGGIDTQYF. CDR3 bases: TGTGCCAGCAGCCAAGTGACTAGCGGGGGAATAGATACGCAGTATTTT.

This chain links TRBV4-3 with TRBJ2-5; D is perhaps TRBD2 (6 bases). This CDR3 contains 13 residues. The germline V and J ends were trimmed by 1 base and 8 bases, with 11 bases remaining between them. Germline assignment: CDR1 LGHNA and CDR2 YSLEER. For the CDR3, the DNA is TGCGCCAGCAGCCAAGCGGGAGCCCTTACCCAGTACTTC. Translated: CASSQAGALTQYF.

The chain combines TRBV15 with TRBJ2-7; 8 positions match TRBD1. Germline CDR1 LNHNV, CDR2 YYDKDF (reference sequence). V was pared by 8 bases and J by 5 bases, with 11 bases of the junction left unmatched. The CDR3 spans 14 residues. The CDR3 DNA reads as TGTGCCACCGGAACTGGACAGGGTATAAACGAGCAGTACTTC. This sequence encodes CATGTGQGINEQYF.

Of note for this clonotype: The junction shows a germline mismatch at one end, possibly a read error. For the CDR3, the DNA is TGTGCCAGCAGCTTAAATACAGACCGGCGAGGCGAGCAGTATTTC. Residues: CASSLNTDRRGEQYF. This sequence joins TRBV7-9 and TRBJ2-5; D unresolved. This CDR3 region has 15 residues. The V gene's germline CDR1 is SEHNR and CDR2 FQNEAQ (reference sequence).

The chain has TRBV10-3 and TRBJ1-1, with 11 positions matching TRBD1. Germline V CDR1 and CDR2: ENHRY, SYGVKD. The CDR3 consists of 15 residues. J was trimmed by 2 bases and V by 10 bases; bases with no gene match: 9. The CDR3 reads CATAGTGGPNTEAFF. The CDR3 DNA follows: TGTGCCACTGCCGGGACAGGGGGACCTAACACTGAAGCTTTCTTT.

The chain links TRBV7-2 to TRBJ2-3; unclear D gene. Trimming pared 1 base from V and 7 bases from J, leaving 15 bases between. CDR1 and CDR2 (germline): SGHTA, FQGNSA. CDR3 size: 15 residues. In DNA form, the CDR3 reads TGTGCCAGCAGCTTAGGCAGCCCTCTGTCATATACGCAGTATTTT. Amino acid sequence: CASSLGSPLSYTQYF.

This clonotype came up once. The CDR3 here is CASSDQPGVENGYTF. The CDR3 nucleotides read TGTGCCAGCAGTGACCAACCGGGGGTTGAGAATGGCTACACCTTC. The rearrangement joins TRBV6-4 to TRBJ1-2; D is perhaps TRBD1 (5 bases). Germline V gene lookup returns CDR1 MRHNA and CDR2 SNTAGT. The CDR3 extends over 15 amino acids. Deletions cut 2 bases from V and 6 bases from J, with 16 bases between.

There are many counts of this clonotype. The chain combines TRBV20-1 with TRBJ2-1, with D maybe TRBD2 (6 bases). Per the germline V gene, CDR1 is DFQATT and CDR2 is SNEGSKA (reference sequence). V lost 0 bases and J 7 bases, leaving 19 bases between the germline ends. The CDR3 has 16 residues. CDR3 bases: TGCAGTGCTAGAGATGTGGAGGGCCACTACTGGAATGAGCAGTTCTTC. The encoded protein is CSARDVEGHYWNEQFF.

This clonotype was seen more than once but under ten times. V and J are TRBV6-6 and TRBJ2-7; TRBD1 is a possible D gene (6 bases). This CDR3 contains 15 residues. The V end was cut by 2 bases, the J end by 0 bases, with 11 bases between. Germline V gives CDR1 MNHNY, CDR2 SVGAGI (reference sequence). DNA of the CDR3: TGTGCCAGCAGTTACCGGGCAGGGGCCTCCTACGAGCAGTACTTC. Its translation is CASSYRAGASYEQYF.

This clonotype came up a few times. The chain's CDR3 is CASTREGSYTF. The CDR3 coding sequence is TGTGCCAGTACCCGTGAGGGTAGCTACACCTTC. The rearrangement links TRBV7-9 to TRBJ1-2; no firm D call. The CDR3 has 11 residues. Germline V gene sequence: CDR1 SEHNR, CDR2 FQNEAQ (reference sequence). V lost 9 bases to trimming and J lost 9 bases, with 14 bases between them.

The J gene is TRBJ2-1, the V gene TRBV20-1; either TRBD1 or TRBD2 may fit D (5 bases each). Deletions cut 1 base from V and 5 bases from J, with 27 bases between. CDR1 and CDR2 from the germline V gene are DFQATT and SNEGSKA (reference sequence). The CDR3 runs to 19 residues. The CDR3 DNA reads TGCAGTGCTAGAGGAATTGGTGGCAGGGAGCGCCTCCGGGACAATGAGCAGTTCTTC. It is translated as CSARGIGGRERLRDNEQFF.

This clonotype turned up a few times. The chain joins TRBV20-1 to TRBJ2-7, with D perhaps matching TRBD1 (5 bases). This CDR3 is 12 amino acids long. Germline loops: CDR1 DFQATT, CDR2 SNEGSKA (reference sequence). V was trimmed by 4 bases and J by 3 bases, leaving 10 bases between them. CDR3: CSANRFRYEQYF. Here the CDR3 DNA reads TGCAGTGCTAACAGGTTTCGCTACGAGCAGTACTTC.

Only a few counts were recorded for this clonotype. The genes are TRBV12-5 and TRBJ2-3, with no clear D. CDR1 and CDR2 from the germline V gene are LGHNT and FRNRAP. The CDR3 totals 11 residues. V lost 0 bases, J lost 6 bases, and 1 base lay in between. CDR3: CASGLVDTQYF. In DNA form, the CDR3 reads TGTGCTAGTGGTTTGGTGGATACGCAGTATTTT.

The gene calls are TRBV9 and TRBJ2-5, with 8 bases identical to TRBD2. V trimming: 0 bases; J trimming: 4 bases; junction bases outside the gene matches: 5. The CDR3 is made up of 15 amino acids. Germline-derived CDR1 and CDR2 are SGDLS and YYNGEE. The CDR3 spells CASSVGGGWRETQYF. The CDR3 DNA reads as TGTGCCAGCAGCGTAGGCGGGGGGTGGCGAGAGACCCAGTACTTC.

This clonotype was seen a handful of times. J is TRBJ1-2 and V is TRBV4-3; D uncertain. Germline values: CDR1 LGHNA, CDR2 YSLEER. The CDR3 loop spans 14 amino acids. V lost 0 bases and J lost 3, with 8 bases in between. CDR3 region: CASSQDHGYYGYTF. CDR3 coding DNA: TGCGCCAGCAGCCAAGATCATGGGTACTATGGCTACACCTTC.

In its sample, this clonotype was seen a few times. V gene TRBV7-2 combines with J gene TRBJ2-7; TRBD1 matches 10 bases. Per the germline V gene, CDR1 is SGHTA and CDR2 is FQGNSA. The CDR3 is made up of 15 amino acids. After removal of 5 bases from V and 2 bases from J, the junction contained 6 bases not matched to a gene. The DNA for the CDR3 is TGTGCCAGCAGCCGAGACAGGGGGCGTCCCTACGAGCAGTACTTC. Translated: CASSRDRGRPYEQYF.

This clonotype has only a few counts. The chain recombines TRBV3-1 with TRBJ1-2; tentative D call: TRBD1 (5 bases). The CDR3 extends over 13 amino acids. The V and J ends lost 6 bases and 1 base respectively, with 9 bases between them. Germline V gene lookup returns CDR1 LGHDT and CDR2 YNNKEL (reference sequence). CDR3 protein: CASSGGVNYGYTF. In nucleotides, the CDR3 is TGTGCCAGCAGTGGGGGGGTTAACTATGGCTACACCTTC.

This chain uses TRBV20-1 with TRBJ2-5; no clear D gene. The germline gives CDR1 DFQATT, CDR2 SNEGSKA (reference sequence). V lost 2 bases, J lost 3 bases, and 10 bases lay in between. The CDR3 loop spans 13 amino acids. CDR3 residues: CSARPVDEETQYF. The DNA of the CDR3 is TGCAGTGCTAGACCCGTTGATGAAGAGACCCAGTACTTC.

V is TRBV20-1 and J is TRBJ2-5, with 10 bases fitting TRBD2. CDR3 length equals 14 residues. Per the germline V gene, CDR1 is DFQATT and CDR2 is SNEGSKA (reference sequence). V shed 3 bases and J 4 bases; nucleotides not matched to a gene: 5. The DNA of the CDR3 is TGCAGTGCTAGTCTAGCGGGGGAAGTAGAGACCCAGTACTTC. Amino acid sequence: CSASLAGEVETQYF.

This clonotype has more than one count but fewer than ten. The chain carries TRBV4-2 and TRBJ1-1; D ambiguous. V shed 0 bases and J shed 5 bases, with 13 bases lying between them. Germline loops: CDR1 LGHNA, CDR2 YNFKEQ. The CDR3 totals 15 residues. As DNA, the CDR3 is TGTGCCAGCAGCCAAGAGCCCGTGGGAGGAACTGAAGCTTTCTTT. Translating it yields CASSQEPVGGTEAFF.

V and J are TRBV5-1 and TRBJ1-3, with D maybe TRBD1 (5 bases). Deletions cut 0 bases from V and 3 bases from J, with 16 bases between. CDR3 length: 17 amino acids. Germline CDR1 SGHRS, CDR2 YFSETQ. The CDR3 DNA is TGCGCCAGCAGCTTGGATGGATCCTCTGGGGGTGGAAACACCATATATTTT. Translation: CASSLDGSSGGGNTIYF. Full variable domain (remainder filled in from reference TRBV5-1 and TRBJ1-3): KAGVTQTPRYLIKTRGQQVTLSCSPISGHRSVSWYQQTPGQGLQFLFEYFSETQRNKGNFPGRFSGRQFSNSRSEMNVSTLELGDSALYLCASSLDGSSGGGNTIYFGEGSWLTVV.

A few counts support this clonotype. CDR3 nucleotides: TGCAGTGCTAGCCGACTAGCGGGGAACACCGGGGAGCTGTTTTTT. Amino acid sequence: CSASRLAGNTGELFF. The chain carries TRBV20-1 and TRBJ2-2; 10 nucleotides align to TRBD2. V was pared by 3 bases and J by 1 base, with 2 bases of the junction left unmatched. Germline V gives CDR1 DFQATT, CDR2 SNEGSKA (reference sequence). CDR3 length equals 15 residues.

This clonotype was observed a few times. This chain joins TRBV12-3 or TRBV12-4 and TRBJ2-3, with 9 bases identical to TRBD2. V lost 10 bases to trimming and J lost 5 bases; unmatched junction nucleotides: 13. The CDR3 has 15 residues. The CDR3 DNA follows: TGTGCCATCAAGGGGGGAGCGGGAGGATTAGATACGCAGTATTTT. It encodes CAIKGGAGGLDTQYF.

The rearrangement links TRBV6-6 to TRBJ2-3; 8 bases agree with TRBD2. There are 13 residues in the CDR3. Trimming took 11 bases from V and 1 from J; bases not matched to a gene: 5. The germline V gene encodes CDR1 MNHNY and CDR2 SVGAGI (reference sequence). CDR3 residues: CAFRGGGTDTQYF. CDR3 coding DNA: TGTGCCTTCCGGGGGGGCGGCACAGATACGCAGTATTTT.

This clonotype was seen a few times. This sequence joins TRBV20-1 and TRBJ1-3; D gene uncertain. Trimming shortened V by 0 bases and J by 3 bases, and 3 bases separated the two germline ends. Looked up from germline, CDR1 is DFQATT and CDR2 is SNEGSKA (reference sequence). The CDR3 totals 12 residues. CDR3 in DNA: TGCAGTGCTAGAGAGTTTGGAAACACCATATATTTT. It is translated as CSAREFGNTIYF.

V is TRBV7-2 and J is TRBJ2-7; TRBD1 or TRBD2 may be the D gene (5 bases each). Trimming took 3 bases from V and 9 from J, leaving 15 bases between them. CDR1 and CDR2 (germline): SGHTA, FQGNSA. The CDR3 has 13 residues. The CDR3 sequence: CASSFRLGRGQYF. The DNA of the CDR3 is TGTGCCAGCAGCTTCAGACTGGGACGGGGGCAGTACTTC.

This chain joins TRBV7-2 and TRBJ2-1; 7 bases are shared with TRBD2. The germline CDR1 and CDR2 sequences are SGHTA and FQGNSA. The CDR3 is made up of 14 amino acids. Losses at the gene ends were 6 bases for V and 7 bases for J; bases not matched to a gene: 9. Written as DNA, the CDR3 is TGTGCCAGCAGTCCCGGTTGGGGAGGGAATGAGCAGTTCTTC. Its protein is CASSPGWGGNEQFF.

This clonotype showed up just a few times. In nucleotides, the CDR3 is TGTGCCAGCAGCTTAGGGGGGCGCGGAACTGAAGCTTTCTTT. It yields the protein CASSLGGRGTEAFF. The V call is TRBV7-9, the J call TRBJ1-1; tentatively, D is TRBD1 (6 bases). This CDR3 is built from 14 residues. V was shortened by 1 base and J by 5 bases, with 11 bases between the two germline ends. Germline CDR1 and CDR2: SEHNR and FQNEAQ (reference sequence).

The chain couples TRBV2 to TRBJ2-3; no definite D call. Deletions cut 3 bases from V and 2 bases from J, with 12 bases between. CDR1 and CDR2 (germline): SNHLY, FYNNEI. CDR3 length equals 15 residues. CDR3 sequence (DNA): TGTGCCAGCAGTGATCAAGCGTCGCCCACAGATACGCAGTATTTT. Its translation: CASSDQASPTDTQYF.